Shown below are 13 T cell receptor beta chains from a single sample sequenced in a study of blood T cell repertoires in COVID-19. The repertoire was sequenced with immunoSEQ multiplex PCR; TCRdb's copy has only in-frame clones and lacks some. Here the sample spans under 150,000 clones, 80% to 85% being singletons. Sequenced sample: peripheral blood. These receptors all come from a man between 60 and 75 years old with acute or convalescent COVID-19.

CDR3 nucleotide sequence: TGTGCCAGCAGCAAAGCCAGCTCCATAGTCCGGGACAGGGGATCCCCTAACACCGGGGAGCTGTTTTTT. This gives the protein CASSKASSIVRDRGSPNTGELFF. This chain uses TRBV21-1 with TRBJ2-2; the table's D call, TRBD1, was not checked against the DNA. TRBV21-1 is a known pseudogene. The CDR3 covers 23 residues.

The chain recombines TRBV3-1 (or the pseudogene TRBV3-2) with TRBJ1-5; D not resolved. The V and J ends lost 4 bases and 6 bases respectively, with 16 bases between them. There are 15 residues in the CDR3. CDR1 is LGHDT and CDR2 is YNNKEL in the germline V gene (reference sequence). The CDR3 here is CASSLTPDLSQPQHF. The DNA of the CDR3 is TGTGCCAGCAGCCTCACACCGGACTTGAGTCAGCCCCAGCATTTT.

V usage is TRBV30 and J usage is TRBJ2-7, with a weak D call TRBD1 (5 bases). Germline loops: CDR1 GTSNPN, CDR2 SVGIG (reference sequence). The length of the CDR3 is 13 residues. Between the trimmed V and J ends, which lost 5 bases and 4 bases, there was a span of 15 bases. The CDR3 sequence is CAWDLQGTYEQYF. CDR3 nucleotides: TGTGCCTGGGATCTCCAGGGCACTTACGAGCAGTACTTC.

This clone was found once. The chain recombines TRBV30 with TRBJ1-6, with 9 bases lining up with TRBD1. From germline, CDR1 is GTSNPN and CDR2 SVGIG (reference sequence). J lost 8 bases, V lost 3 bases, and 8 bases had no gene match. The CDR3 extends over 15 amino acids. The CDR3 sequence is CAWSGQGKGDSPLHF. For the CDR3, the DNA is TGTGCCTGGAGCGGACAGGGGAAGGGGGATTCACCCCTCCACTTT.

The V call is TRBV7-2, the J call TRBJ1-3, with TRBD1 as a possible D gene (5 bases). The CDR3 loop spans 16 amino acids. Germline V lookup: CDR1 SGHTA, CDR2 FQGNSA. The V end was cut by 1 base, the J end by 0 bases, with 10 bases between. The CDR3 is CASSLGGPRSGNTIYF. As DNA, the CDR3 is TGTGCCAGCAGCTTAGGGGGCCCCCGCTCTGGAAACACCATATATTTT.

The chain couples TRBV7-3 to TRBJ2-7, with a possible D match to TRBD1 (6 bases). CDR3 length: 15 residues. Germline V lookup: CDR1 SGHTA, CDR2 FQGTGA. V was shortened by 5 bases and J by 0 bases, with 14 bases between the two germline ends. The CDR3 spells CASSPRTESSYEQYF. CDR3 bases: TGTGCCAGCAGCCCACGGACAGAGAGCTCCTACGAGCAGTACTTC. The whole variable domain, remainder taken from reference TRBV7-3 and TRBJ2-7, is GAGVSQTPSNKVTEKGKYVELRCDPISGHTALYWYRQSLGQGPEFLIYFQGTGAADDSGLPNDRFFAVRPEGSVSTLKIQRTERGDSAVYLCASSPRTESSYEQYFGPGTRLTVT.

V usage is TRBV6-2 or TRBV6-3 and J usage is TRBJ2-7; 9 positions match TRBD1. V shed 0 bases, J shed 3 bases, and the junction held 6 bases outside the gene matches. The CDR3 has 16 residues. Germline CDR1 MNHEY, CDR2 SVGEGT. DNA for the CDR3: TGTGCCAGCAGTTACTCGGGGACAGGGAGCTTCTACGAGCAGTACTTC. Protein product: CASSYSGTGSFYEQYF.

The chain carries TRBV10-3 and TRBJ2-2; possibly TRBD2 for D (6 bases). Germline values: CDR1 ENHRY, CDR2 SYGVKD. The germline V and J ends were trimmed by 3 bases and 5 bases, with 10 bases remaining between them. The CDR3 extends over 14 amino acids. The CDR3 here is CAISDRRGTGELFF. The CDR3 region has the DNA TGTGCCATCAGTGATCGGCGGGGAACCGGGGAGCTGTTTTTT.

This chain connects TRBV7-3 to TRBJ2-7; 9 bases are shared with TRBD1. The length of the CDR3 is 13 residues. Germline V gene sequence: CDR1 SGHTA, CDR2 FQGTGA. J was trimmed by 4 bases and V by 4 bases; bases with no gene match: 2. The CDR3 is CASSYGTGYEQYF. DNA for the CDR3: TGTGCCAGCAGCTACGGGACAGGGTACGAGCAGTACTTC.

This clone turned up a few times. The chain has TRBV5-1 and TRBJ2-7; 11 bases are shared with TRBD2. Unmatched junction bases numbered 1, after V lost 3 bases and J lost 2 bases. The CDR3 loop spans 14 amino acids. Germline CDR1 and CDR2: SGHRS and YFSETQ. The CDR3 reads CASSSTSGTYEQYF. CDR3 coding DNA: TGCGCCAGCAGCTCGACTAGCGGGACCTACGAGCAGTACTTC.

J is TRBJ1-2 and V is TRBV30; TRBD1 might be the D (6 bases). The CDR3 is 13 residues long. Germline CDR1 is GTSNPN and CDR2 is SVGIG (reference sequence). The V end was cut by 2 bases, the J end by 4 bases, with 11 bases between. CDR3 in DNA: TGTGCCTGGAGTAAGACAGGTCCCTATGGCTACACCTTC. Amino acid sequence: CAWSKTGPYGYTF.

CDR3 DNA: TGTGCCAGCAGCTTATTAACCGGGACAATGAATTCACCCCTCCACTTT. Its protein is CASSLLTGTMNSPLHF. V gene TRBV7-2 combines with J gene TRBJ1-6; tentatively, D is TRBD1 (6 bases). This CDR3 region has 16 residues. Trimming pared 2 bases from V and 7 bases from J, leaving 15 bases between. Germline V CDR1 and CDR2: SGHTA, FQGNSA.

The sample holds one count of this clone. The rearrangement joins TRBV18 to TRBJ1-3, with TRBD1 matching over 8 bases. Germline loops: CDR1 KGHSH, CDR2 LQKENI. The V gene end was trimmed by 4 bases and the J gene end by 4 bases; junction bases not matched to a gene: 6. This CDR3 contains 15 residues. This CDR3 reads CASSRSGQAGNTIYF. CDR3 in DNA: TGTGCCAGCTCACGATCGGGACAGGCAGGAAACACCATATATTTT.